The 10 T cell receptor beta chains given below trace back to one sample, sequenced in a study of blood T cells in healthy people across ages. A second about 6 to 12 cycle PCR used barcoded and J-beta primers. A single record per CDR3 protein comes from TCRdb applying MiXCR to the 5' RACE reads. The sample comprises approximately 690,000 distinct CDR3 sequences, 40% to 45% of which are singletons, and 25% to 35% rests with the top ten. Sample: blood. The receptors here all came from a man aged 80 or over in good health.

As concerns this clonotype: A junction end diverges from the germline sequence, so it may reflect a read error. The chain carries TRBV5-1 and TRBJ2-6, with 14 bases that match TRBD2. The CDR3 has 20 amino acids. Germline values: CDR1 SGHRS, CDR2 YFSETQ. The chain's CDR3 is CASSLGLAGDYSSGASVLTF. In DNA, the CDR3 is TGCGCCAGCAGCCTGGGACTAGCGGGGGACTATAGCTCTGGGGCCAGCGTCCTGACTTTC.

V is TRBV5-1 and J is TRBJ1-4; tentatively, D is TRBD1 (6 bases). Germline-derived CDR1 and CDR2 are SGHRS and YFSETQ. The ends were cut back, 0 bases at V and 3 bases at J, with 9 bases in the middle. The CDR3 runs to 15 residues. In nucleotides, the CDR3 is TGCGCCAGCAGCTTGGGGACAGCAGCTAATGAAAAACTGTTTTTT. Encoded protein: CASSLGTAANEKLFF. Using reference TRBV5-1 and TRBJ1-4 for the parts outside the CDR3, the full variable domain is KAGVTQTPRYLIKTRGQQVTLSCSPISGHRSVSWYQQTPGQGLQFLFEYFSETQRNKGNFPGRFSGRQFSNSRSEMNVSTLELGDSALYLCASSLGTAANEKLFFGSGTQLSVL.

This chain connects TRBV20-1 to TRBJ2-3, with D maybe TRBD2 (6 bases). In germline, CDR1 is DFQATT, CDR2 SNEGSKA (reference sequence). The CDR3 length is 14 residues. Trimming removed 6 bases at V and 0 bases at J, with 13 bases between. The CDR3 sequence: CSAPGGVSTDTQYF. The CDR3 DNA sequence: TGCAGTGCCCCTGGAGGGGTGAGCACAGATACGCAGTATTTT.

This clonotype has a handful of counts. The chain recombines TRBV12-3 or TRBV12-4 with TRBJ1-4, with no clear D. V gave up 7 bases and J gave up 2 bases, with 11 bases separating them. The CDR3 is 14 amino acids. Written as DNA, the CDR3 is TGTGCCAGCACCCCGTCCCAGACTAATGAAAAACTGTTTTTT. Translation gives CASTPSQTNEKLFF.

This chain's CDR3 is CASSASDNNYGYTF. CDR3 bases: TGTGCCAGCAGTGCATCGGACAATAACTATGGCTACACCTTC. The chain carries TRBV6-1 and TRBJ1-2; possible D gene TRBD1, 5 bases. The V gene lost 4 bases and the J gene lost 1 base, with 10 bases spanning the gap. Germline CDR1 and CDR2: MNHNS and SASEGT. The CDR3 covers 14 residues.

The chain carries TRBV29-1 and TRBJ2-3; TRBD2 agrees at 7 bases. J was trimmed by 4 bases and V by 7 bases; bases with no gene match: 20. The germline gives CDR1 SQVTM, CDR2 ANQGSEA. The CDR3 spans 17 residues. Here the CDR3 reads CSGGRGARENEADTQYF. The CDR3 coding sequence is TGCAGCGGAGGGCGGGGAGCGCGGGAGAACGAGGCAGATACGCAGTATTTT.

The gene calls are TRBV28 and TRBJ2-4; no firm D call. The J call could be wrong; TRBJ2-7 is a better fit for the DNA end. CDR3 size: 17 residues. Germline V CDR1 and CDR2: MDHEN, SYDVKM. The CDR3 region is CASSLIVGKGSVYEQYF. The CDR3 coding sequence is TGTGCCAGCAGTCTCATTGTGGGTAAGGGTAGTGTTTACGAGCAGTACTTC.

This clonotype has more than one count but fewer than ten. The chain combines TRBV4-2 with TRBJ2-4; D is ambiguous. This CDR3 has 16 amino acids. The V end was cut by 0 bases, the J end by 1 base, with 10 bases between. CDR1 and CDR2 (germline): LGHNA, YNFKEQ. The CDR3 reads CASSQDSSGAKNIQYF. CDR3 nucleotide sequence: TGTGCCAGCAGCCAAGACAGTTCCGGGGCCAAAAACATTCAGTACTTC.

This clonotype was seen a single time. The chain uses TRBV6-5 and TRBJ1-6; D uncertain. Between the trimmed V and J ends, which lost 2 bases and 0 bases, there was a span of 5 bases. The CDR3 extends over 15 amino acids. In germline, CDR1 is MNHEY, CDR2 SVGAGI. CDR3 DNA: TGTGCCAGCAGTTACGCCCACTCCTATAATTCACCCCTCCACTTT. This codes for CASSYAHSYNSPLHF.

Concerning this clonotype: A much bigger clone sits one base away, suggesting this may be a read error. CDR3 amino acids: CASSCYLAGYNEQFF. The DNA of the CDR3 is TGTGCCAGCAGCTGCTATCTAGCGGGTTACAATGAGCAGTTCTTC. V and J are TRBV7-9 and TRBJ2-1; 8 bases are a match to TRBD2. The CDR3 covers 15 residues. The V gene's germline CDR1 is SEHNR and CDR2 FQNEAQ (reference sequence). The V gene end was trimmed by 4 bases and the J gene end by 4 bases; junction bases not matched to a gene: 6.